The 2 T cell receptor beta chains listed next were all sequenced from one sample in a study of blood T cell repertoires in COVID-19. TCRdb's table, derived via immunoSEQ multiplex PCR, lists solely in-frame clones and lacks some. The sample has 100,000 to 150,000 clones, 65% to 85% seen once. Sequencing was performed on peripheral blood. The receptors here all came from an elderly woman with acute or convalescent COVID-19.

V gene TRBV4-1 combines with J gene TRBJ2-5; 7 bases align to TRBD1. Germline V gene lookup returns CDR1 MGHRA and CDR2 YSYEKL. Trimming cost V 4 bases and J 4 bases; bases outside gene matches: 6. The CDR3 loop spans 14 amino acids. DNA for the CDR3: TGCGCCAGCAGCCTAAACAGGGGTGGAGAGACCCAGTACTTC. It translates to CASSLNRGGETQYF.

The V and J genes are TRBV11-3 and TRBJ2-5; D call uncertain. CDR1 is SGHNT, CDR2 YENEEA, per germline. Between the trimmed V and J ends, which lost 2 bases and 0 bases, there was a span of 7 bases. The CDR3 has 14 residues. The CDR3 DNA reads TGTGCCAGCAGCTTATCCAGGTACCAAGAGACCCAGTACTTC. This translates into CASSLSRYQETQYF.